The clone carrying this TCR beta chain was seen at least ten times. Its cognate antigen is unknown. CDR1 is SNHLY and CDR2 is FYNNEI in the germline V gene. The CDR3 extends over 13 amino acids. The V and J ends lost 5 bases and 6 bases, in that order; junction bases with no gene match: 2. The data stem from a study of breast tumors, draining lymph nodes, adjacent tissues. Using its own MiXCR run on the multiplex PCR reads, TCRdb lists one record per CDR3 protein. The table includes about 200,000 distinct CDR3 sequences, approximately 31% detected once. Study-wide points: Compared with basal-like, luminal-like tumors shared significantly more repertoire with nontumor tissue. The data were judged consistent with most tumor T cells coming from lymph node and expanding in tumor. Compared with lymph nodes, tumors were less diverse; compared with nontumor tissue, more.

Breast cancer patients provided tissue from their axillary draining lymph nodes. Material for sequencing was axillary lymph node tissue. This receptor was identified in a female donor with breast cancer. Some clones in this sample may be carry-over from other donors' samples. The chain carries TRBV2 and TRBJ2-2; 8 nucleotides line up with TRBD2. CDR3 DNA: TGTGCCAGCAGTAGCGGGGGAGCCGGGGAGCTGTTTTTT. It is translated as CASSSGGAGELFF. The full variable domain, rest sourced from reference TRBV2 and TRBJ2-2, is EPEVTQTPSHQVTQMGQEVILRCVPISNHLYFYWYRQILGQKVEFLVSFYNNEISEKSEIFDDQFSVERPDGSNFTLKIRSTKLEDSAMYFCASSSGGAGELFFGEGSRLTVL.